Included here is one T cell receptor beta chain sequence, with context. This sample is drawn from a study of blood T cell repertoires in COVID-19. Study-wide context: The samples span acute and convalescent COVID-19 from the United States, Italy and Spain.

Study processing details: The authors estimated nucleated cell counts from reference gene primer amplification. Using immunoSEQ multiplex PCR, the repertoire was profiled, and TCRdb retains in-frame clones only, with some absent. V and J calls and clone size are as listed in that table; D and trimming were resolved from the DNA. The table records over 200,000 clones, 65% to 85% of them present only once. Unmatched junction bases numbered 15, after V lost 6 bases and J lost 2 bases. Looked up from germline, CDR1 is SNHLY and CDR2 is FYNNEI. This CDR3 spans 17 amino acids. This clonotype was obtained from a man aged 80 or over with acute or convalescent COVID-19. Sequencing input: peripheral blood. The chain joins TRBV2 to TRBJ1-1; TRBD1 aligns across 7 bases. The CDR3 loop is CASRNPTIGQVNTEAFF. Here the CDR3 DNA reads TGTGCCAGCAGGAACCCCACCATTGGACAGGTTAACACTGAAGCTTTCTTT.